This T cell receptor beta chain derives from a study of PD-L1 blockade in urothelial cancer. Study-level information: Patients previously received 0 to 3 chemotherapy regimens.

Comments on this clone: This specimen includes other DNA sequences encoding the same CDR3.

Some clones are missing from TCRdb's copy, which holds only in-frame ones; the method was immunoSEQ multiplex PCR. The sample carries tens of thousands of clones, 82% recorded once. J gave up 0 bases and V 0 bases, and 3 bases lay outside the gene matches. The CDR3 contains 16 residues. Germline V gene sequence: CDR1 LGHNA, CDR2 YNFKEQ. This chain uses TRBV4-2 with TRBJ2-7; 9 bases line up with TRBD2. The source is a man in his sixties or seventies with urothelial cancer. The sequences come from PBMCs, collected around atezolizumab (anti-PD-L1) treatment. CDR3 region: CASSQDRLAASYEQYF. CDR3 bases: TGTGCCAGCAGCCAAGATCGACTAGCGGCCTCCTACGAGCAGTACTTC.